This T cell receptor (beta chain) derives from a study of T cell repertoires in cytomegalovirus infection (dated by TCRdb to between 2018 and 2021). Regarding the study in general: The peptide stimulations were aimed at well-studied HLA-B-restricted epitopes as well as recently identified HLA-C-restricted CMV epitopes, whose presentation resists viral immunomodulation. Because public TCR beta signatures pointed to carriage of CMV infection together with the matching HLA type, the HLA type of each donor mattered for the analysis. On the study overall, not on this receptor specifically: The ex vivo response was dominated by HLA-C-restricted CMV-specific TCR beta clonotypes, which also provided the single most frequent clonotype in two of eight donors. In both this cohort and an independent cohort of some 370 donors, the cumulative frequency of public TCR beta family members distinguished carriers of CMV infection plus the relevant HLA type.

Comment on this clonotype: There is no known antigen for this receptor. Base qualities were left out, and no much larger clone turns up one base away.

The treatment or condition label corresponds to: in vitro stimulation with specific CMV peptide epitopes to enrich CMV-specific T cells. Counted from cysteine to phenylalanine, this CDR3 has 15 amino acids. Only the CDR3 part of the read is kept: 45 bases, read in frame from the first base. CDR1 and CDR2, per the germline V gene, are MNHEY and SVGAGI. The V and J ends are trimmed by 0 bases and 2 bases, leaving 7 bases between them. TCRdb shows the sequencer as Illumina HiSeq 1500. In-frame beta chains were kept once TCRdb had trimmed the public reads at Q25 with fastp and called clones with MiXCR. Entries that share a CDR3 protein sequence are merged under the most common genes and DNA. Across this sample there are about 920,000 distinct CDR3 sequences, with approximately 30% seen only once. In total, the top ten clones hold about an eighth of the sample.

The clonotype was recovered from a human donor in good health (CMV status not recorded). Some clones in this sample may be carry-over from other donors' samples. The receptor chain draws on TRBV6-5 and TRBJ1-4; perhaps TRBD1 is the D gene, with 5 bases matching. Sequenced here: cultured CD8+ T cells from PBMCs, sampled from culture after CMV antigen stimulation. The bases are TGTGCCAGCAGTTACTCGGGGGGGACTAATGAAAAACTGTTTTTT. The encoded protein is CASSYSGGTNEKLFF.